The 4 T cell receptor beta chains listed next were all sequenced from one sample in a study of beta chain features in type 1 diabetes. Overall study findings and caveats: Moderate yet significant TCRB CDR3 shortening was seen in Type 1 diabetes patients in all four CD4+ subsets.

These receptors' antigens are unknown. Reverse transcribing all isolated RNA meant expressed TCRB transcripts were sequenced. TCRdb keeps only in-frame clones here, not all; method: immunoSEQ multiplex PCR. The table includes about 340,000 clones, about 14% detected once. Sample: naive CD4+ T cells from blood. The receptors stem from a woman between 18 and 29 years old with type 1 diabetes.

V gene TRBV18 combines with J gene TRBJ2-1; D might be TRBD2 (5 bases). CDR1 KGHSH and CDR2 LQKENI come from the germline V gene. The V gene lost 1 base and the J gene lost 7 bases, with 11 bases spanning the gap. CDR3 length equals 14 residues. CDR3 in DNA: TGTGCCAGCTCACCACTCGAGCGGCTTAATGAGCAGTTCTTC. This codes for CASSPLERLNEQFF.

The genes are TRBV4-3 and TRBJ2-6; no firm D call. V was cut by 4 bases and J by 0 bases, with 13 bases left in between. Germline assignment: CDR1 LGHNA and CDR2 YSLEER. The CDR3 is 17 amino acids. The CDR3 region has the DNA TGCGCCAGCAGCCCGTCGAGCCGAATCTCTGGGGCCAACGTCCTGACTTTC. It specifies CASSPSSRISGANVLTF.

The rearrangement uses TRBV10-2 and TRBJ2-6; 10 nucleotides line up with TRBD1. Per germline, CDR1 WSHSY and CDR2 SAAADI. This CDR3 spans 15 amino acids. J was trimmed by 4 bases and V by 8 bases; bases with no gene match: 5. CDR3 nucleotide sequence: TGCGCCAGCTTTGGACAGGGGGAGGGGGCCAACGTCCTGACTTTC. It is translated as CASFGQGEGANVLTF.

The V and J genes are TRBV7-3 and TRBJ2-1; 10 nucleotides agree with TRBD2. The length of the CDR3 is 17 residues. V lost 1 base to trimming and J lost 3 bases; unmatched junction nucleotides: 6. Germline CDR1 is SGHTA and CDR2 is FQGTGA. Here the CDR3 DNA reads TGTGCCAGCAGCTTAATCGCATGGACTAGCGGCTACAATGAGCAGTTCTTC. Translation: CASSLIAWTSGYNEQFF.